This T cell receptor (beta chain) came from a study of TIL therapy for anti-PD-1-resistant metastatic lung cancer. The immunoSEQ assay was v3. The assay was immunoSEQ multiplex PCR, and TCRdb's table has in-frame clones only and misses some. Found here are some 60,000 clones, roughly two thirds of them singletons; the top ten hold about 6.3%. Time point here: pre-treatment sample, taken before nivolumab and TIL therapy. The CDR3 has 16 residues. CDR1 is MNHEY, CDR2 SMNVEV, per germline (reference sequence). Trimming took off 1 base at V and 6 bases at J, with 16 bases between the two ends. This clonotype was obtained from a person between 30 and 79 years old with non-small cell lung cancer. V gene TRBV27 combines with J gene TRBJ2-4; D is possibly TRBD1 (6 bases). This material consisted of blood, taken at baseline. This chain's CDR3 is CASSLWTAGGGNIQYF. CDR3 DNA: TGTGCCAGCAGTTTATGGACAGCCGGAGGAGGAAACATTCAGTACTTC.